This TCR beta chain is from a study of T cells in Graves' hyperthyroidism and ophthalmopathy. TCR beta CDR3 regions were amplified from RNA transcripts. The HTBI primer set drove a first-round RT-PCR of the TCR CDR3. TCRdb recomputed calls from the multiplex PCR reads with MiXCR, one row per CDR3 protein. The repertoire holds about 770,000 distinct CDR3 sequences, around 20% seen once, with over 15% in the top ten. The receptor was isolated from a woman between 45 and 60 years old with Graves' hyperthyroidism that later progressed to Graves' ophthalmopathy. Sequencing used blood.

The CDR3 DNA reads as TGTGCCAGCAGCAAAGGGGACCACTTGACAGATACGCAGTATTTT. It specifies CASSKGDHLTDTQYF. J is TRBJ2-3 and V is TRBV5-6; D may match TRBD1 or TRBD2 (5 bases each). This CDR3 contains 15 residues. Germline V gene sequence: CDR1 SGHDT, CDR2 YYEEEE. Trimming shortened V by 4 bases and J by 3 bases, and 15 bases separated the two germline ends.